This TCR beta chain was retrieved from a study of T cell responses to AZD1222 COVID-19 vaccine. Findings and limits, study-wide: Increased Spike-specific TCR breadth and depth were observed after two AZD1222 doses. Baseline seropositives among AZD1222 recipients totaled only six. Spike was spanned by vaccine-associated CD4 TCRs, which were dominant at 160-218 and 743-854.

Comment on this clone: Antigen: not known.

This table comes from immunoSEQ multiplex PCR, and its TCRdb copy is limited to in-frame clones, with some not included. Of some 150,000 clones listed, around 90% are singletons. There are 12 residues in the CDR3. The ends were cut back, 6 bases at V and 10 bases at J, with 12 bases in the middle. The sequence was collected from an adult in good health. The rearrangement joins TRBV12-3 or TRBV12-4 to TRBJ1-4, with D uncertain. The sequencing here drew on peripheral blood, taken on day 0 of AZD1222 vaccination. The CDR3, as DNA: TGTGCCAGCAGGGAGGGTGGTGGAAAACTGTTTTTT. It specifies CASREGGGKLFF.